The sequence of this T cell receptor beta chain was determined in a study of cytomegalovirus exposure and HLA in healthy donors (dated by TCRdb to the late 2010s). Notes on the research overall: An earlier analysis of roughly 570 of the donors reported 276 Gb of sequence data and around 110 million unique TCR beta sequences obtained from about 179 million T cells. To predict cytomegalovirus infection status, the study brought together high-throughput TCR immunosequencing, statistical association of individual TCRs with disease status, and machine learning. The study was designed to test whether signatures of past pathogen exposure could be identified by cataloging public T cell receptors. Of the approximately 400 genotyped donors, 80% to 90% were placed in the genetic ancestry cluster associated with self-reported Caucasian donors. The number of typed donors differed by locus: about 629-630 for A, B, C, DRB1 and DQB1; 500 to 550 for DQA1; 606 for DPA1; and roughly 490 for DPB1. Every repertoire in the discovery cohort had been generated on one and the same sequencing platform. A later genetic analysis used genome-wide SNP genotypes for about 60% of the roughly 700 donors, treating that subset as a discovery cohort. About five DR-DQ haplotypes were treated as single units for association and clustering because of strong linkage in the cohort. Donor age, sex, ethnicity and CMV serostatus were compiled together with the repertoire data. Rather than using new phenotypic data, the later analysis identified candidate immune exposures from TCR beta sequences and from how often those sequences occurred across donors. A later analysis re-examined previously published TCR beta repertoires from hundreds of donors and added high-resolution HLA genotyping to investigate patterns of TCR occurrence. Along with the roughly 610-subject first cohort, a separate validation cohort of 120 different subjects was used. Both class I and class II loci were covered by HLA typing, at four-digit resolution. The study profiled the T cell repertoires of under 850 subjects by immunosequencing and related them to cytomegalovirus serostatus. Across under 500 genotyped donors of the cohort, an average of roughly 230,000 unique TCR beta nucleotide sequences per donor were sequenced, and around 20% of those sequences were non-productive. An early release that covered several hundred HLA-typed donors contained around 330 gigabases of sequencing data and about 93 million unique TCR sequences. To decide whether each TCR beta V gene segment behaved as functional or pseudogenic, an earlier analysis of over 500 of the donors relied on high-throughput TCR beta sequencing. Overall study results and their limits: In a later analysis, 15,000 to 20,000 TCR beta sequences were associated with specific HLA alleles at a false discovery rate of 0.05. A further reported finding was that TCR beta sequences accurately predicted the HLA-A and HLA-B alleles for most subjects in the first cohort. Because the 87-base-pair reads could not distinguish some IMGT-functional V segments, including TRBV6-2 and TRBV6-3, those segments were excluded. V-gene and J-gene trimming of TCR beta chains was associated with a missense DCLRE1C variant in a later genetic analysis, and the association was replicated in an independent cohort. Presence/absence analyses assumed roughly uniform sequencing depth across donors, an assumption that may not hold. When HLA alleles, especially DR and DQ, strongly co-occurred, TCR associations were difficult to assign to individual alleles. Most TCR sequences were seen in very few donors, while some public TCRs were found in many individuals. Compared with the approximately 670-donor mean, donors in an Asian-associated ancestry cluster had fewer N-insertions in productive TCRs, according to a later genetic analysis. The sequencing pipeline was judged likely to have produced a cluster of highly shared sequence variants as a technical artifact. Several of the top co-occurrence clusters appeared to be linked to parvovirus B19, influenza, CMV and Epstein-Barr virus, according to a later analysis. The study gave a list of 150 to 200 TCR beta chains associated with cytomegalovirus. In this cohort, only TCR beta chains were sequenced, and detectable features were limited by the absence of alpha or paired-chain data. A later analysis found that most CMV-associated TCR beta chains appeared HLA-restricted, with HLA associations seemingly driven largely by CMV exposure. In vitro tests confirmed that a few of the cytomegalovirus-associated TCR beta chains recognize cytomegalovirus antigens. Because some donors lacked HLA typing at each locus, the association tests relied only on the typed subset. Broadly in line with IMGT annotations, most TCR beta V segments showed up in productive rearrangements about 87% or about 30% of the time in an earlier analysis of roughly 590 of the donors. According to the authors, the approach could potentially be generalized to other disease states and immunological phenotypes. The only immune exposure information available for the cohort was CMV serostatus. A later analysis found that TCR association rates varied across HLA loci, with DRB1 alleles showing the most associated TCRs and HLA-C alleles the fewest. In a later analysis, HLA-associated TCR beta chains showed more clonal expansion and lower generation probabilities than non-associated chains that were equally common. The classifier was reported to diagnose cytomegalovirus status with high specificity and sensitivity in both the original and validation cohorts. About 17 rarely observed V segments, including chromosome 9 orphons, were excluded from the earlier analysis of several hundred of the donors because counts were too low. Linkage disequilibrium might explain the correlated functional status among segregating V segments, but an unknown experimental factor could not be excluded.

In total, roughly 670 healthy bone marrow donors made up the cohort. Cohort members were all nominally healthy when sampled, although unrecorded immune exposures were likely present. The donor was CMV seropositive and belonged to the group of about 290 seropositive cohort members. A peripheral blood sample was collected from each donor, and TCR beta sequencing was performed on peripheral blood mononuclear cells. The Qiagen DNeasy Blood Extraction Kit was used to extract genomic DNA from the blood cell samples. The CDR3 runs 14 amino acids, cysteine and phenylalanine included. Of all the DNA, just the CDR3 is kept, 42 bases in frame from base 1. The germline V gene supplies CDR1 SGHDN and CDR2 FVKESK. V gives up 0 bases and J gives up 4 bases, and the segment between their germline ends measures 9 bases. The method was the immunoSEQ multiplex PCR assay. A mixture of 60 forward primers for TCR Vbeta segments and 13 reverse primers for TCR Jbeta segments was used in the multiplex PCR. A multiplex PCR assay on genomic DNA amplified the CDR3 region of rearranged TCR beta genes. On the Illumina HiSeq System, the amplified TCR beta libraries were sequenced as 87-base-pair reads. Under the source paper's analysis protocol: In a later analysis, 70 million to 95 million unique TCR beta chains were counted across the 690 or so repertoires, and roughly 11 million of these chains were shared by at least two donors. A nearest-neighbor algorithm error-corrected the raw reads and collapsed the reads into unique sequences, merging closely related sequences to remove PCR and sequencing errors. V, D and J gene segments were assigned by aligning CDR3 sequences to IMGT reference sequences. For a sequence to be retained, a match of at least six nucleotides to both a V gene segment and a J gene segment was required. Rearrangements were classified as productive when the CDR3 lacked stop codons and remained in frame with V and J, and all other rearrangements were classified as non-productive. Following IMGT convention, CDR3 was defined as the stretch from the second conserved V-encoded cysteine to the conserved J-encoded phenylalanine. The earlier analysis of roughly 590 of the donors excluded any sequence lacking an unambiguous match to a single V gene segment. In an earlier analysis of 587 of the donors, a V segment was called functional when productive rearrangements were above 56.7%, and segregating when the standard deviation between donors exceeded 5%. A statistical classification framework was developed to diagnose cytomegalovirus status using the catalog of TCR beta chain sequences. V and J gene assignment, in a later analysis, came from comparing TCR nucleotide sequences with IMGT/GENE-DB human TR gene sequences. The TCRdist pipeline was used in a later analysis to assign CDR3 sequences and most-parsimonious VDJ recombination scenarios. A later analysis defined each TCR beta chain by its CDR3 amino acid sequence plus V-gene family, and excluded reads lacking a unique V-gene family. In a later analysis, 450 to 600 highly shared, low-generation-probability nucleotide sequences were removed to address suspected cross-contamination and a sequencing artifact. A later analysis calculated a clonal expansion index for each public chain from normalized within-repertoire ranks of inferred template counts. In a later analysis, generation probabilities were computed with a VDJ recombination model fitted to out-of-frame rearrangements, and the resulting probabilities were checked against IGoR. In a later analysis, hypergeometric tests were used to score TCR-TCR, TCR-HLA and TCR-CMV co-occurrence, with a repertoire-size bias correction applied to TCR pairs. To estimate false discovery rates, a later analysis permuted the HLA or CMV assignments 20 times. In a later analysis, co-occurring TCRs were grouped using DBSCAN, and TCRdist sequence similarity was added for clustering within HLA-allele-positive subsets. Repertoires with fewer than 30,000 or more than 120,000 public chains, plus five repertoires with anomalous nucleotide sharing, were excluded from co-occurrence clustering. TCRdb took over this immuneACCESS table, retaining in-frame rearrangements with V and J assigned. Such tables are incomplete; in checked studies, under half of the missing clones stem from an unresolved V gene, and the remainder is unexplained. V, J and clone size were drawn from that table, and D and trimming were deduced from the DNA. The sample profile shows roughly 160,000 clones; around 75% of them were found once. Less than 9.5% of the sample comes from the top ten.

On this clone itself: Its antigen is not yet known. No clone much larger than this one lies a single base away; base qualities are absent.

The receptor was isolated from a middle-aged woman in good health and CMV-seropositive. Rearrangement joined TRBV14 to TRBJ1-2, with the identity of the D gene unclear. Sequencing was done on a sample of PBMCs. The sequence in DNA is TGTGCCAGCAGCCAAGATGGACGGGGCTATGGCTACACCTTC. Its coded protein is CASSQDGRGYGYTF.